The clone carrying this TCR beta chain was detected only a few times. V trimming: 4 bases; J trimming: 6 bases; junction bases outside the gene matches: 7. The CDR3 has 15 amino acids. CDR1 and CDR2 from the germline V gene are SGDLS and YYNGEE. The sample originates from a study of blood T cell repertoires in COVID-19. In the study overall: Donors in the United States, Italy and Spain gave samples during acute or convalescent COVID-19.

Profiling relied on immunoSEQ multiplex PCR, and the TCRdb table lists in-frame clones only, not all of them. In the table there are over 120,000 clones, around 81% of which are singletons. The chain recombines TRBV9 with TRBJ1-5; TRBD1 matches at 10 bases. The specimen was peripheral blood. This TCR came from a human donor in a cohort sampled during active COVID-19. The CDR3 spells CASSRGTGAGQPQHF. For the CDR3, the DNA is TGTGCCAGCAGCAGAGGGACAGGGGCTGGTCAGCCCCAGCATTTT.